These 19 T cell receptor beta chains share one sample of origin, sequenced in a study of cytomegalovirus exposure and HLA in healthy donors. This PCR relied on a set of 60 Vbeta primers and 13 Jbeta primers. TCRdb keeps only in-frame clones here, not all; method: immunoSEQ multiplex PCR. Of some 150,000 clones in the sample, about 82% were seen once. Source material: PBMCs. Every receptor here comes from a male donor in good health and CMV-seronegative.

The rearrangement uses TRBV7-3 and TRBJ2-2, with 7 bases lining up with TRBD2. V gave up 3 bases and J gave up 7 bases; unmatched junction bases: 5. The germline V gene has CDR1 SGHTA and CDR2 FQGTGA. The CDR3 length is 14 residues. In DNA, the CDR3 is TGTGCCAGCAGCTTCTATGAGCGGGGCGGGGAGCTGTTTTTT. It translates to CASSFYERGGELFF.

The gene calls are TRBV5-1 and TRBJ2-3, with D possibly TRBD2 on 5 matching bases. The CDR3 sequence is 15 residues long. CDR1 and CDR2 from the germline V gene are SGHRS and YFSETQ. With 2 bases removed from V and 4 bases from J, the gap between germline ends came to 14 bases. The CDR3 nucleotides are TGCGCCAGCAGCTTCTCTCTACGGGAACCAGATACGCAGTATTTT. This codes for CASSFSLREPDTQYF. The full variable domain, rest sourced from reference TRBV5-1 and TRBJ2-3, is KAGVTQTPRYLIKTRGQQVTLSCSPISGHRSVSWYQQTPGQGLQFLFEYFSETQRNKGNFPGRFSGRQFSNSRSEMNVSTLELGDSALYLCASSFSLREPDTQYFGPGTRLTVL.

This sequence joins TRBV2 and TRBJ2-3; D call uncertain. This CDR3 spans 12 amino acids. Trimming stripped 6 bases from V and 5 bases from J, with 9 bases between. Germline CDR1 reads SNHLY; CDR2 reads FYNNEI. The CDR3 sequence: CASSPGGDTQYF. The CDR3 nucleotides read TGTGCCAGCAGCCCGGGTGGAGATACGCAGTATTTT.

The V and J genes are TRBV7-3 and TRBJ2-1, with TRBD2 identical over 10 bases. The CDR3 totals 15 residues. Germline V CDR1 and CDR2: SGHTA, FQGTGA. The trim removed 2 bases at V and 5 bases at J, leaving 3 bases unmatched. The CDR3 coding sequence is TGTGCCAGCAGCTTAGGACTAGCGGCACACAATGAGCAGTTCTTC. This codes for CASSLGLAAHNEQFF.

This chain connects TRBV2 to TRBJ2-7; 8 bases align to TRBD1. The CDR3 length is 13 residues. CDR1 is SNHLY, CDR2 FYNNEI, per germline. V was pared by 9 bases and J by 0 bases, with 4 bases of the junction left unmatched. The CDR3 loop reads CASDRGPSYEQYF. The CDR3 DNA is TGTGCCAGTGACAGGGGACCCTCCTACGAGCAGTACTTC.

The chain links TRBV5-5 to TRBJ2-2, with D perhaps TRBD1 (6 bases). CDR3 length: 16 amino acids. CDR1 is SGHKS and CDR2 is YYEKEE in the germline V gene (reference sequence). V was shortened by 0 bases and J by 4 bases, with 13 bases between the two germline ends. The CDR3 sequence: CASSLVQGRVTGELFF. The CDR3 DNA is TGTGCCAGCAGCTTGGTACAGGGTAGGGTCACCGGGGAGCTGTTTTTT.

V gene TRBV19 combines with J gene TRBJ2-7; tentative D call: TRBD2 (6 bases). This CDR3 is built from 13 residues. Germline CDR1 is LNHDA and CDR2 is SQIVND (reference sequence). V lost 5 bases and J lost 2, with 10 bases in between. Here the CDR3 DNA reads TGTGCCAGTAGTTATCCGGGGGCCTACGAGCAGTACTTC. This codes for CASSYPGAYEQYF.

CDR3 loop: CASSGLAGGKNEQYF. The CDR3 nucleotides are TGTGCCAGCTCGGGACTAGCGGGAGGAAAAAACGAGCAGTACTTC. The chain carries TRBV18 and TRBJ2-7; 15 bases line up with TRBD2. This CDR3 has 15 amino acids. Germline assignment: CDR1 KGHSH and CDR2 LQKENI. V was pared by 6 bases and J by 5 bases, with 5 bases of the junction left unmatched.

The CDR3 DNA reads as TGTGCCAGCAGCTTGGTGGGGGCGAGTAGTTTCACAGATACGCAGTATTTT. Amino acid sequence: CASSLVGASSFTDTQYF. This chain connects TRBV5-4 to TRBJ2-3, with a tentative D call TRBD1 (6 bases). Germline V gives CDR1 SGHNT, CDR2 YYREEE (reference sequence). The CDR3 covers 17 residues. V lost 0 bases, J lost 2 bases, and 16 bases lay in between.

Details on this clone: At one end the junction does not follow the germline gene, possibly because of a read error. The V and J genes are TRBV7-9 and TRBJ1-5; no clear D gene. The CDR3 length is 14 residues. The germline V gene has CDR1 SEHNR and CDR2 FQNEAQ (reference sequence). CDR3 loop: CSSSLVESNQPQHF. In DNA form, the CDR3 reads TGTTCCAGCAGCTTAGTGGAGAGCAATCAGCCCCAGCATTTT.

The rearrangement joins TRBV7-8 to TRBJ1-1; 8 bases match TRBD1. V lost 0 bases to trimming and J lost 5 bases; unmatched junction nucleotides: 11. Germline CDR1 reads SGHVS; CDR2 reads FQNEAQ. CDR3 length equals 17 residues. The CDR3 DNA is TGTGCCAGCAGCTTAGCGGGGGCAGGGGGCTTGGGAACTGAAGCTTTCTTT. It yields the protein CASSLAGAGGLGTEAFF. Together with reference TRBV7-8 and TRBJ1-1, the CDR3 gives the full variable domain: GAGVSQSPRYKVAKRGQDVALRCDPISGHVSLFWYQQALGQGPEFLTYFQNEAQLDKSGLPSDRFFAERPEGSVSTLKIQRTQQEDSAVYLCASSLAGAGGLGTEAFFGQGTRLTVV.

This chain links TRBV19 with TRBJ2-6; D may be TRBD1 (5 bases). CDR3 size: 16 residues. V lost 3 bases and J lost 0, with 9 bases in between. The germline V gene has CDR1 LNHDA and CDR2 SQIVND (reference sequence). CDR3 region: CASSIDRRSGANVLTF. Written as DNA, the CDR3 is TGTGCCAGTAGTATTGACAGACGCTCTGGGGCCAACGTCCTGACTTTC.

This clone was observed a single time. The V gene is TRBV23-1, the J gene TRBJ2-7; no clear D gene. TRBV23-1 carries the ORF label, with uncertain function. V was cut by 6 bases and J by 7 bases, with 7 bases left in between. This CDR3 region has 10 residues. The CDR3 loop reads CASRKREQYF. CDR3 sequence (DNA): TGCGCCAGCAGAAAGAGGGAGCAGTACTTC.

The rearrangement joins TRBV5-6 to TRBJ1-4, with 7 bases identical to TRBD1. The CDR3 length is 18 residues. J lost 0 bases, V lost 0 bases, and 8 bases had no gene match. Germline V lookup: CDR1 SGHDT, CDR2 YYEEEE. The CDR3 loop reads CASSLEGPGGSTNEKLFF. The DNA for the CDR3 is TGTGCCAGCAGCTTGGAAGGGCCAGGGGGGTCAACTAATGAAAAACTGTTTTTT.

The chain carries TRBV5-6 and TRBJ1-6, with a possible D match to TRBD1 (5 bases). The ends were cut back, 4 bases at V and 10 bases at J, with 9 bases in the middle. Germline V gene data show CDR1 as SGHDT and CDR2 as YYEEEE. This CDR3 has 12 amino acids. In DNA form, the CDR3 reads TGTGCCAGCAGCGCCCGGGGGTCACCCCTCCACTTT. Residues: CASSARGSPLHF.

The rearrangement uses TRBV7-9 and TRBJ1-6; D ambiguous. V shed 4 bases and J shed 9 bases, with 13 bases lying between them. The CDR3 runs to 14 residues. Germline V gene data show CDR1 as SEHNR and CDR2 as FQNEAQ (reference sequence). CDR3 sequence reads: CASSSARRGSPLHF. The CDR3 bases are TGTGCCAGCAGCTCTGCGAGGCGGGGTTCACCCCTCCACTTT.

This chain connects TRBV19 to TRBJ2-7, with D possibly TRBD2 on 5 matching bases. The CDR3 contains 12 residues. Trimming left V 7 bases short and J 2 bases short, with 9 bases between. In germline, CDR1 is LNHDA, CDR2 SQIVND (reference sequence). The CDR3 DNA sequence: TGTGCCAGTATGCACGGGACCTACGAGCAGTACTTC. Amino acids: CASMHGTYEQYF.

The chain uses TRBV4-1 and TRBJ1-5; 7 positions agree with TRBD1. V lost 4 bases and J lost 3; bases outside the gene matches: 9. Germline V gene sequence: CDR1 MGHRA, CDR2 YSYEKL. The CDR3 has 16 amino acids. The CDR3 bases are TGCGCCAGCAGCCCCACCCTTACAGGGGCCAATCAGCCCCAGCATTTT. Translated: CASSPTLTGANQPQHF.

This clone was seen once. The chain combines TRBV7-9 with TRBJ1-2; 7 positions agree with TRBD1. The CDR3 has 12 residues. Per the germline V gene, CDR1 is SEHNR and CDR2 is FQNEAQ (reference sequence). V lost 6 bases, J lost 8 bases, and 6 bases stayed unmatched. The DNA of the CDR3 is TGTGCCAGCAGAGACAGGGCGGGCGGCTACACCTTC. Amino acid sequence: CASRDRAGGYTF.